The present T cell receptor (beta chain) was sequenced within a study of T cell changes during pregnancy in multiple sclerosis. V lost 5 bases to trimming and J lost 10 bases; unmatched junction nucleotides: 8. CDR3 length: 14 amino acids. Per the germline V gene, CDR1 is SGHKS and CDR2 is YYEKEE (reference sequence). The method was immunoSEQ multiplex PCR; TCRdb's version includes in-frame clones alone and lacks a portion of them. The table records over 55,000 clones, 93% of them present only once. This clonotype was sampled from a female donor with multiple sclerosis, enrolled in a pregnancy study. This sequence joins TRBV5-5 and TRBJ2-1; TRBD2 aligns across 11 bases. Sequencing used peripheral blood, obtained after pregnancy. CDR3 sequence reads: CASRSISGRVEQFF. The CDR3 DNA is TGTGCCAGCAGATCGATTAGCGGGAGGGTAGAGCAGTTCTTC.